This TCR beta chain originates from a study of identifying expanded T cells in peripheral blood (dated by TCRdb to between 2019 and 2020). As for the study more broadly: Technical replicates were generated by sequencing separate aliquots of the same genomic DNA pool, and four replicates were compared pairwise.

The sample holds a few counts of this clone. Its binding antigen is unknown. The record has no base qualities; no much larger clone is one base away. TCRbeta CDR3 regions were profiled by bias-controlled multiplex PCR amplification of genomic DNA with the immunoSEQ Assay. As for the authors' bioinformatics: The absolute abundance of each unique TCRbeta CDR3 region was quantified after sequences were collapsed and filtered. Differential abundance was tested with two models: a binomial (Fisher-equivalent) model and a beta-binomial model that adds time-dependent variance fitted from healthy donors. Clones with fewer than 5 combined templates were removed, and differential abundance was called for clones with a Benjamini-Hochberg FDR below 0.01. In the beta-binomial model, variance was expressed as a function of the total template count across the two samples, in the form v = (b*log(k)+a)^2. Held by TCRdb, this immuneACCESS table contains in-frame sequences only and omits some clones. Under half of the omission traces to an unresolved V gene where checked; the cause of the rest is unknown. V, J and clone size reflect that table, while D and trimming were determined from the DNA. Recorded for this sample are about 47,000 clones; 82% of them occurred a single time. 12% to 15% of the sample is in the top ten clones.

No immune events such as infections were documented for the healthy donors during the collection period. Time-dependent variance in a beta-binomial model of T-cell clone differential abundance was calibrated using healthy-donor blood repertoires as a training cohort. The training cohort comprised roughly ten healthy donors, 3 female and 7 male. Donor ages ranged from roughly 25 to 65 years, with an average of around 43 years. Whole blood, obtained from a commercial supplier, was collected from each healthy donor at three time points spaced two weeks apart. For immunosequencing, genomic DNA was extracted from whole blood that had not been sorted. What the study reported, not specific to this receptor: Across all healthy donors, variance in clone template counts between two-week samples was found to increase significantly with total template count. The binomial model flagged about 1.2 differentially abundant clones between technical replicates, compared with about 16 over around 2 weeks and 19 to 20 over roughly 4 weeks. The authors expected that biological variance in healthy repertoires might rise further over much longer intervals, such as months to years. Across all healthy-donor time intervals, the beta-binomial model significantly cut both the number of clones called differentially abundant and the false-positive rate.

Via the germline V gene, CDR1 is SGHTA and CDR2 FQGNSA. The CDR3 numbers 13 residues from cysteine through phenylalanine. The retained sequence is limited to the CDR3, 39 bases, with the frame set at the first base. V and J are truncated by 3 bases and 3 bases respectively, leaving an intervening sequence of 6 bases. Material for sequencing was blood. This sequence originates from a person aged 18 to 70 in good health. The chain couples TRBV7-2 to TRBJ1-5; the D gene is perhaps TRBD1, on 5 matching bases. This receptor carries the CDR3 CASSFRDNQPQHF. The nucleotide sequence reads as follows: TGTGCCAGCAGCTTCAGGGACAATCAGCCCCAGCATTTT.